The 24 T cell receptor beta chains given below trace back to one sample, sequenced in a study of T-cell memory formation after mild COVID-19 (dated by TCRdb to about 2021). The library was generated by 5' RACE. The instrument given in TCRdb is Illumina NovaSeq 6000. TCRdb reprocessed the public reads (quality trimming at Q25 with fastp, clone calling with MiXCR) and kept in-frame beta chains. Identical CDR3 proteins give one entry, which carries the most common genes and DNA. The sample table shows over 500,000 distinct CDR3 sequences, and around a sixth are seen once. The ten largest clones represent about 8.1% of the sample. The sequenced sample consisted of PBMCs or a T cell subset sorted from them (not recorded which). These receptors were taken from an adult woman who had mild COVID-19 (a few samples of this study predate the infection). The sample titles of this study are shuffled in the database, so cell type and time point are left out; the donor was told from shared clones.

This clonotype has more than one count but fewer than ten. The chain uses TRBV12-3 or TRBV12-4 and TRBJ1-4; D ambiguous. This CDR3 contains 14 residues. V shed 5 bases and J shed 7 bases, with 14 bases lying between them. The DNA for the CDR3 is TGTGCCAGCAGTCCGCTGGAAATTGGTGAAAAACTGTTTTTT. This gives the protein CASSPLEIGEKLFF.

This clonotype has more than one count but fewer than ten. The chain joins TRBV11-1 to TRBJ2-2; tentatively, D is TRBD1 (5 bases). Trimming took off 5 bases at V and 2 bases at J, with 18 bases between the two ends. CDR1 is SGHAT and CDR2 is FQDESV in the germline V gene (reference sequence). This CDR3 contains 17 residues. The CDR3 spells CASSHSVPTVNTGELFF. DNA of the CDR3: TGTGCCAGCAGCCATAGTGTCCCGACAGTCAACACCGGGGAGCTGTTTTTT. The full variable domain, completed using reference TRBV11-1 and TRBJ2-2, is EAEVAQSPRYKITEKSQAVAFWCDPISGHATLYWYRQILGQGPELLVQFQDESVVDDSQLPKDRFSAERLKGVDSTLKIQPAELGDSAMYLCASSHSVPTVNTGELFFGEGSRLTVL.

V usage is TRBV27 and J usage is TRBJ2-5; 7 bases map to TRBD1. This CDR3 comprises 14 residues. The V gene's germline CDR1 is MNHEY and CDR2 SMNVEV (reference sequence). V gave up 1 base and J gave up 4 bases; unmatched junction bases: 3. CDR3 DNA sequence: TGTGCCAGCAGTTTATACGACAGGGCAGAGACCCAGTACTTC. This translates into CASSLYDRAETQYF.

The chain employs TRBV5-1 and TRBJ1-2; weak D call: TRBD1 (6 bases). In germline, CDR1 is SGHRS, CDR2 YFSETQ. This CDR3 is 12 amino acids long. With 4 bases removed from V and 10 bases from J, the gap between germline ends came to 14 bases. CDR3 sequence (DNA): TGCGCCAGCAGCATGGTACAGGGCTACTACACCTTC. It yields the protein CASSMVQGYYTF.

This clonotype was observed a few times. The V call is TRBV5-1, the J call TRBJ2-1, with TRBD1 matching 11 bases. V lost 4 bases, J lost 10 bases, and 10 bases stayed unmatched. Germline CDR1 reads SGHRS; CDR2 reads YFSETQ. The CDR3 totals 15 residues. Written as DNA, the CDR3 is TGCGCCAGCAGCCCCGGGACAGGGGGAGTTGAGGAGCAGTTCTTC. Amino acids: CASSPGTGGVEEQFF.

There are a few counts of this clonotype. The CDR3 coding sequence is TGTGCCAGTAGCCCGGACGGGTTTAGCAATCAGCCCCAGCATTTT. As protein: CASSPDGFSNQPQHF. V usage is TRBV19 and J usage is TRBJ1-5, with D unresolved. Germline V lookup: CDR1 LNHDA, CDR2 SQIVND (reference sequence). V lost 6 bases and J 0 bases, leaving 12 bases between the germline ends. The CDR3 contains 15 residues.

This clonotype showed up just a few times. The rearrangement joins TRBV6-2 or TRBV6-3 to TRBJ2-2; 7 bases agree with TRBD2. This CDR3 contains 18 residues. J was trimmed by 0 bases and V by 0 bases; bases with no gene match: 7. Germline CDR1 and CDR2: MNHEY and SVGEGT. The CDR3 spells CASSYSFEAGSNTGELFF. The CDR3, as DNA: TGTGCCAGCAGTTACTCGTTCGAAGCGGGGTCGAACACCGGGGAGCTGTTTTTT.

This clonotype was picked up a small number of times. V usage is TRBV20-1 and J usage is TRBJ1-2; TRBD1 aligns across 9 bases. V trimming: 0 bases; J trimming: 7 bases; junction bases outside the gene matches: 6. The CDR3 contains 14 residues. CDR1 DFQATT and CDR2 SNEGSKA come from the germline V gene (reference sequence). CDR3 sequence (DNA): TGCAGTGCTAGAGACGGACAGGGGAAGACTGGCTACACCTTC. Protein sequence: CSARDGQGKTGYTF.

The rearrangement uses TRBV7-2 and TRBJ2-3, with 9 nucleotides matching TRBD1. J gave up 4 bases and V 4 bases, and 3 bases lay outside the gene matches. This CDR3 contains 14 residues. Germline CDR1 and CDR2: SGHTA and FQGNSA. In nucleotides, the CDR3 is TGTGCCAGCAGCTACGACAGGGGGGCAGATACGCAGTATTTT. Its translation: CASSYDRGADTQYF.

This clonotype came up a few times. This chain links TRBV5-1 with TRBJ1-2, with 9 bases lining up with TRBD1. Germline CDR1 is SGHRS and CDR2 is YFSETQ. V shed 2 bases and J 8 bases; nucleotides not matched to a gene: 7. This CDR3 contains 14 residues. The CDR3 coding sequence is TGCGCCAGCAGCTTCAGGGACAGGGACTCAGGCTACACCTTC. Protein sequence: CASSFRDRDSGYTF.

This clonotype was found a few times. The CDR3 loop is CASRPQSVLNEKLFF. The DNA for the CDR3 is TGTGCCAGCAGACCCCAGAGCGTCCTTAATGAAAAACTGTTTTTT. V is TRBV6-5 and J is TRBJ1-4; the D is unclear. The V and J ends lost 6 bases and 4 bases respectively, with 15 bases between them. Germline CDR1 reads MNHEY; CDR2 reads SVGAGI. The CDR3 totals 15 residues.

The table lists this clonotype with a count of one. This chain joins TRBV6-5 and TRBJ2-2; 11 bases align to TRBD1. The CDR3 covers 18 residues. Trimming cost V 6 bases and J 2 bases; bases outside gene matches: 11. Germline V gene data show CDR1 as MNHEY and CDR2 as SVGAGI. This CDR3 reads CASRPPRDRGTNTGELFF. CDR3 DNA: TGTGCCAGCAGACCTCCCCGGGACAGGGGGACAAACACCGGGGAGCTGTTTTTT.

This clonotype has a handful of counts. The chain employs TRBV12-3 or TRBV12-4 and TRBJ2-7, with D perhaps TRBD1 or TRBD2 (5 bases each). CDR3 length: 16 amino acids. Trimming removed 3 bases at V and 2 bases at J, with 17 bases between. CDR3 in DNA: TGTGCCAGCAGTTTGGGGGAGCGGCAGGGCACCTACGAGCAGTACTTC. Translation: CASSLGERQGTYEQYF.

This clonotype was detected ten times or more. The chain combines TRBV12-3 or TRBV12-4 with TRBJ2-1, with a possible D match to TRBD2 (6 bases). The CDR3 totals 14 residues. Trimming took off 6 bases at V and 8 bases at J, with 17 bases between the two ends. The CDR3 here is CASSLGTPSDEQFF. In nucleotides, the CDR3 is TGTGCCAGCAGCCTGGGGACTCCGAGCGATGAGCAGTTCTTC.

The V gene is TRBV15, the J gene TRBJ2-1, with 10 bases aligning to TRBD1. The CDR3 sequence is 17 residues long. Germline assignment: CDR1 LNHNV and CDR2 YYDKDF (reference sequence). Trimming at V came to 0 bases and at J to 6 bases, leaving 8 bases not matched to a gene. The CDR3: CATSRERWDRGGNEQFF. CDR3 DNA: TGTGCCACCAGCAGAGAACGGTGGGACAGGGGCGGCAATGAGCAGTTCTTC.

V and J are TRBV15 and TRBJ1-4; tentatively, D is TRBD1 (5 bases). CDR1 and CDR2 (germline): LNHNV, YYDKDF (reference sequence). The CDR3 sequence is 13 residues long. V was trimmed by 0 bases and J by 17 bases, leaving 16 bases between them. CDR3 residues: CATSRDQGVRIFF. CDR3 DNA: TGTGCCACCAGCAGAGATCAAGGGGTTCGGATCTTTTTT. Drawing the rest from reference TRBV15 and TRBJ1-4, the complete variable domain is DAMVIQNPRYQVTQFGKPVTLSCSQTLNHNVMYWYQQKSSQAPKLLFHYYDKDFNNEADTPDNFQSRRPNTSFCFLDIRSPGLGDTAMYLCATSRDQGVRIFFGSGTQLSVL.

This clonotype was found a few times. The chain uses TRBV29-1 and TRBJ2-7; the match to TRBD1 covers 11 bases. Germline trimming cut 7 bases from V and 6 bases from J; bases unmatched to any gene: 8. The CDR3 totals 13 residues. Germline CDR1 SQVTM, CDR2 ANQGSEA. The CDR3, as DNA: TGCAGCGCGAGGACAGGGGGCAGGCCCGAGCAGTACTTC. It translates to CSARTGGRPEQYF.

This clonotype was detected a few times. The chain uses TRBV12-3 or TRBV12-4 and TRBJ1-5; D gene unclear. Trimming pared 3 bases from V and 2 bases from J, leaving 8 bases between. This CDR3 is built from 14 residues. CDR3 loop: CASSLSIRNQPQHF. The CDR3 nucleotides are TGTGCCAGCAGTTTGAGCATTCGCAATCAGCCCCAGCATTTT.

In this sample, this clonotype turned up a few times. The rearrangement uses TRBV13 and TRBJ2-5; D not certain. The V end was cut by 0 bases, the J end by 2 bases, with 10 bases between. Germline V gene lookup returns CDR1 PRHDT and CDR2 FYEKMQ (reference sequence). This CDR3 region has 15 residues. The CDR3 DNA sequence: TGTGCCAGCAGCTTAGGCCTCCGGGTTCAAGAGACCCAGTACTTC. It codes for CASSLGLRVQETQYF.

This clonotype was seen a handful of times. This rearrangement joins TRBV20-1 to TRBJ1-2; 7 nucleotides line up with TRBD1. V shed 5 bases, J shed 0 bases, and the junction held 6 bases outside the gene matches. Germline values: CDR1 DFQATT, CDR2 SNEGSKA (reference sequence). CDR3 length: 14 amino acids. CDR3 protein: CSAPYRGANYGYTF. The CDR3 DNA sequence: TGCAGTGCTCCTTACAGGGGTGCTAACTATGGCTACACCTTC.

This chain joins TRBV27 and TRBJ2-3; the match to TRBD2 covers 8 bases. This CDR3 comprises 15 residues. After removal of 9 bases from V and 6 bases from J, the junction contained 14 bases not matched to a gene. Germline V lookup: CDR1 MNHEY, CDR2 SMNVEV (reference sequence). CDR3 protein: CASLSGGLDSDTQYF. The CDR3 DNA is TGTGCCAGTCTAAGCGGGGGCCTTGACTCGGATACGCAGTATTTT.

The CDR3 sequence is CASSLLSSRNEQFF. As DNA, the CDR3 is TGCGCCAGCAGCTTGTTGTCTAGTCGGAATGAGCAGTTCTTC. V and J are TRBV5-1 and TRBJ2-1; D is ambiguous. The CDR3 spans 14 residues. Per the germline V gene, CDR1 is SGHRS and CDR2 is YFSETQ. The V gene lost 1 base and the J gene lost 7 bases, with 12 bases spanning the gap. The full variable domain, with the rest looked up from reference TRBV5-1 and TRBJ2-1, is KAGVTQTPRYLIKTRGQQVTLSCSPISGHRSVSWYQQTPGQGLQFLFEYFSETQRNKGNFPGRFSGRQFSNSRSEMNVSTLELGDSALYLCASSLLSSRNEQFFGPGTRLTVL.

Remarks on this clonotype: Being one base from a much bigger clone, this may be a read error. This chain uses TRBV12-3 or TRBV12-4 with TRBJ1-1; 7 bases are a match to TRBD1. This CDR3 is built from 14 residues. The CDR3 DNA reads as TGTGCCTGCAGTTCCGGGACAGCGAACACTGAAGCTTTCTTT. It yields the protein CACSSGTANTEAFF.

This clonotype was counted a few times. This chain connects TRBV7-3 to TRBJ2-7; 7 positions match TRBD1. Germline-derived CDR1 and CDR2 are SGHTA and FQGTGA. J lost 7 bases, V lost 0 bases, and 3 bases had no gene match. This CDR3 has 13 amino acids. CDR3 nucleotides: TGTGCCAGCAGCTTAACCTCAGGGGGAGAGCAGTACTTC. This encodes CASSLTSGGEQYF.